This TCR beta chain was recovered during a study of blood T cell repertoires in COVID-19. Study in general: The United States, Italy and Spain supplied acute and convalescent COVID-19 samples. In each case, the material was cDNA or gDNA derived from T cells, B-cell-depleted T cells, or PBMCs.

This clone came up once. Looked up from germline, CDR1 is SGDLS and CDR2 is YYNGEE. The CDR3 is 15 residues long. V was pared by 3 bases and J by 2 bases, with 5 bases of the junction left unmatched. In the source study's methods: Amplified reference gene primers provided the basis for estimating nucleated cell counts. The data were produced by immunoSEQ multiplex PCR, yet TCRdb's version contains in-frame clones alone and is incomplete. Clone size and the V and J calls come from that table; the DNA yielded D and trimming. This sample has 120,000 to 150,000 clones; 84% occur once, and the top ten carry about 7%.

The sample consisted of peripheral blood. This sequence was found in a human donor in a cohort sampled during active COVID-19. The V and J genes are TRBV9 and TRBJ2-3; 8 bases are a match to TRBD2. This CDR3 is CASSAGGRLTDTQYF. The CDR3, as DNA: TGTGCCAGCAGCGCGGGGGGGCGACTCACAGATACGCAGTATTTT.